Listed here are 17 T cell receptor beta chains from one sample, sequenced in a study of glioma-infiltrating T cells. Amplification of TCR alpha and beta CDR3 regions from RNA used iRepertoire nested multiplex PCR. TCRdb fed the multiplex PCR reads into MiXCR, producing one record per CDR3 protein. Of 300,000 to 450,000 distinct CDR3 sequences listed, 41% were seen once; the top ten hold around 12%. The sequenced sample was glioma tissue, nonneoplastic brain tissue, or PBMCs (not recorded which). The source is a human donor with low-grade glioma or glioblastoma, undergoing nonglioma brain surgery, or in good health (not recorded which).

This rearrangement joins TRBV4-1 to TRBJ2-1; TRBD1 agrees at 7 bases. The germline V gene encodes CDR1 MGHRA and CDR2 YSYEKL. Trimming took 4 bases from V and 3 from J; bases not matched to a gene: 9. CDR3 length: 16 amino acids. Here the CDR3 DNA reads TGCGCCAGCAGCCTCTCCGGGACAGCAGTCTACAATGAGCAGTTCTTC. It codes for CASSLSGTAVYNEQFF.

In the case of this clonotype: A single base separates this from a much larger clone, so it may be a read error. J is TRBJ2-3 and V is TRBV6-5; 8 nucleotides match TRBD2. Germline V gives CDR1 MNHEY, CDR2 SVGAGI. The V and J ends lost 5 bases and 4 bases, in that order; junction bases with no gene match: 14. This CDR3 has 17 amino acids. The CDR3 DNA sequence: TGTGCCAGCAGTCCCGGGACTAGGGGGAGGTTTGCAGATACGCAGTATTTT. It encodes CASSPGTRGRFADTQYF.

A note on this clonotype: Possible read error: a much larger clone is one base away. The chain joins TRBV6-1 to TRBJ1-2, with D hard to call. This CDR3 spans 14 amino acids. The V end lost 7 bases, the J end lost 0 bases, and 12 bases lay between the germline ends. Germline V gives CDR1 MNHNS, CDR2 SASEGT. CDR3 bases: TGTGCCAGCAAGGGAGGACTAGCTAACTATGGCTACACCTTC. Encoded protein: CASKGGLANYGYTF.

This clonotype appeared many times. The chain employs TRBV4-2 and TRBJ1-2; D call uncertain. The ends were cut back, 1 base at V and 3 bases at J, with 12 bases in the middle. Looked up from germline, CDR1 is LGHNA and CDR2 is YNFKEQ. The CDR3 consists of 15 residues. CDR3 protein: CASSQAVTADYGYTF. CDR3 nucleotides: TGTGCCAGCAGCCAAGCTGTCACGGCGGACTATGGCTACACCTTC.

V usage is TRBV20-1 and J usage is TRBJ2-7, with D unresolved. The germline V and J ends were trimmed by 7 bases and 4 bases, with 14 bases remaining between them. Germline values: CDR1 DFQATT, CDR2 SNEGSKA (reference sequence). The CDR3 spans 12 residues. CDR3 bases: TGCAGTGTCGGCAGGTCTTCGTACGAGCAGTACTTC. Protein sequence: CSVGRSSYEQYF.

The gene calls are TRBV12-3 or TRBV12-4 and TRBJ2-5, with 11 positions matching TRBD1. The CDR3 contains 15 residues. V lost 6 bases, J lost 5 bases, and 8 bases stayed unmatched. CDR3 DNA sequence: TGTGCCAGCAGCCTGGGACAGGGGGTAAGGGAGACCCAGTACTTC. Translated: CASSLGQGVRETQYF.

This clonotype was recorded many times. The CDR3 nucleotides are TGTGCCAGCAGTCACCGTGACAGGTTCTCCTACGAGCAGTACTTC. As protein: CASSHRDRFSYEQYF. The J gene is TRBJ2-7, the V gene TRBV6-1; D may be TRBD1 (6 bases). Germline lookup yields CDR1 MNHNS and CDR2 SASEGT. CDR3 length: 15 amino acids. V shed 5 bases and J shed 0 bases, with 14 bases lying between them.

A remark on this clonotype: Since no conserved phenylalanine or tryptophan closes the CDR3, a read error is the likely cause. As DNA, the CDR3 is TGTGCCAGCAGTACCCTCCAGGGTGCGACTAATGAGCAGTTCTTG. This codes for CASSTLQGATNEQFL. The chain carries TRBV6-1 and TRBJ2-1; D is perhaps TRBD1 (5 bases). Per the germline V gene, CDR1 is MNHNS and CDR2 is SASEGT. Trimming cost V 5 bases and J 7 bases, with 18 bases left between them. There are 15 residues in the CDR3.

Notes on this clonotype: A read error may explain this, as a much larger clone is one base away. This chain links TRBV4-3 with TRBJ2-3; TRBD1 aligns across 7 bases. This CDR3 has 17 amino acids. The V gene end was trimmed by 5 bases and the J gene end by 5 bases; junction bases not matched to a gene: 16. In germline, CDR1 is LGHNA, CDR2 YSLEER. Here the CDR3 DNA reads TGCGCCAGCAGCTTCAACAGGGGCCGTAACGGCGTAGATACGCAGTATTTT. It yields the protein CASSFNRGRNGVDTQYF.

The sample holds many counts of this clonotype. The chain recombines TRBV28 with TRBJ2-5; 7 bases map to TRBD1. The CDR3 is made up of 16 amino acids. Looked up from germline, CDR1 is MDHEN and CDR2 is SYDVKM. The junction had 13 bases not matched to a gene; V was cut back by 5 bases and J by 4 bases. CDR3: CASSPQTGMNGETQYF. CDR3 in DNA: TGTGCCAGCAGTCCTCAGACAGGGATGAATGGAGAGACCCAGTACTTC. The entire variable domain, with the rest obtained from reference TRBV28 and TRBJ2-5, is as follows: DVKVTQSSRYLVKRTGEKVFLECVQDMDHENMFWYRQDPGLGLRLIYFSYDVKMKEKGDIPEGYSVSREKKERFSLILESASTNQTSMYLCASSPQTGMNGETQYFGPGTRLLVL.

This clonotype came up a few times. The chain is built from TRBV28 and TRBJ2-3; D perhaps matches TRBD1 (5 bases). V was clipped by 2 bases and J by 0 bases, with 12 bases between them. The CDR3 is made up of 16 amino acids. Germline V CDR1 and CDR2: MDHEN, SYDVKM. The DNA of the CDR3 is TGTGCCAGCAGTTTACAGGGATTTTCTAGCACAGATACGCAGTATTTT. Its protein product is CASSLQGFSSTDTQYF. Variable domain in full (rest from reference TRBV28 and TRBJ2-3): DVKVTQSSRYLVKRTGEKVFLECVQDMDHENMFWYRQDPGLGLRLIYFSYDVKMKEKGDIPEGYSVSREKKERFSLILESASTNQTSMYLCASSLQGFSSTDTQYFGPGTRLTVL.

This clonotype was observed many times. The V and J genes are TRBV28 and TRBJ2-7; 9 bases match TRBD2. The CDR3 loop spans 13 amino acids. Germline V gene data show CDR1 as MDHEN and CDR2 as SYDVKM. V gave up 11 bases and J gave up 5 bases; unmatched junction bases: 10. CDR3 DNA: TGTGCCCTAGGAGGCGGGAGGGCCCACGAGCAGTACTTC. Residues: CALGGGRAHEQYF.

Many counts were recorded for this clonotype. This chain connects TRBV6-2 or TRBV6-3 to TRBJ1-1; D not resolved. CDR1 is MNHEY, CDR2 SVGEGT, per germline. CDR3 length: 15 amino acids. V was pared by 8 bases and J by 0 bases, with 16 bases between. Written as DNA, the CDR3 is TGTGCCAGCTCTGGACTATTCAATTTGAACACTGAAGCTTTCTTT. Translated, it gives CASSGLFNLNTEAFF.

DNA for the CDR3: TGTGCCAGCAGTCGTCACCCGACAGGGGGCTATGACAATCAGCCCCAGCATTTT. It translates to CASSRHPTGGYDNQPQHF. V gene TRBV27 combines with J gene TRBJ1-5, with TRBD1 matching 10 bases. The CDR3 covers 18 residues. V dropped 5 bases and J dropped 3; count of bases not matched to a gene: 13. Germline V lookup: CDR1 MNHEY, CDR2 SMNVEV (reference sequence).

The V and J genes are TRBV4-3 and TRBJ1-6, with 9 positions matching TRBD1. This CDR3 contains 15 residues. J lost 5 bases, V lost 4 bases, and 3 bases had no gene match. Germline V gene data show CDR1 as LGHNA and CDR2 as YSLEER. CDR3 nucleotides: TGCGCCAGCAGCCCGGACAGGGGAGATAATTCACCCCTCCACTTT. It specifies CASSPDRGDNSPLHF.

Many counts were recorded for this clonotype. This chain joins TRBV27 and TRBJ2-1, with TRBD2 matching 9 bases. The CDR3 is 18 residues long. The germline CDR1 and CDR2 sequences are MNHEY and SMNVEV (reference sequence). With V trimmed by 0 bases and J by 4 bases, 10 bases remained unmatched. The CDR3 nucleotides are TGTGCCAGCAGTTTATCGGCGGGAGGGCCTCGATTGTACAATGAGCAGTTCTTC. Its protein product is CASSLSAGGPRLYNEQFF.

This clonotype was seen repeatedly, ten times or more. J is TRBJ2-1 and V is TRBV20-1; D unclear. Trimming shortened V by 1 base and J by 8 bases, and 3 bases separated the two germline ends. The CDR3 totals 10 residues. The germline V gene has CDR1 DFQATT and CDR2 SNEGSKA (reference sequence). The CDR3 bases are TGCAGTGCTAGAGTTTATGAGCAGTTCTTC. The encoded protein is CSARVYEQFF.